The 21 T cell receptor beta chains below all came from one sample that was sequenced in a study of blood T cell repertoires in COVID-19 (dated by TCRdb to about 2020). Libraries were made using the immunoSEQ multiplex PCR assay. Here the immuneACCESS table is served through TCRdb, limited to in-frame sequences with V and J called. Missing clones are a known gap in these copies; in checked studies unresolved V genes cover under half, and the rest lacks a known reason. Here the sample has some 280,000 clones; around four fifths occur a single time. The leading ten clones occupy over 3.5% of the sample. Sequenced sample: peripheral blood. Every receptor here comes from a woman between 50 and 59 years old with active or convalescent COVID-19.

The DNA of the CDR3 is TGTGCCAGTAGCCGAAGGTCAGGGATGAACACTGAAGCTTTCTTT. It specifies CASSRRSGMNTEAFF. This chain connects TRBV19 to TRBJ1-1; TRBD1 might be the D (5 bases). The CDR3 loop spans 15 amino acids. The germline V and J ends were trimmed by 6 bases and 0 bases, with 14 bases remaining between them. Germline V gene lookup returns CDR1 LNHDA and CDR2 SQIVND (reference sequence).

Only a few counts were recorded for this clone. The chain links TRBV19 to TRBJ1-1; D might be TRBD1 (5 bases). Germline CDR1 reads LNHDA; CDR2 reads SQIVND (reference sequence). Trimming shortened V by 3 bases and J by 6 bases, and 17 bases separated the two germline ends. The CDR3 is made up of 15 amino acids. As DNA, the CDR3 is TGTGCCAGTAGTATCCTGAAAGGGACTGGGTCTGAAGCTTTCTTT. This codes for CASSILKGTGSEAFF. The whole variable domain, remainder taken from reference TRBV19 and TRBJ1-1, is DGGITQSPKYLFRKEGQNVTLSCEQNLNHDAMYWYRQDPGQGLRLIYYSQIVNDFQKGDIAEGYSVSREKKESFPLTVTSAQKNPTAFYLCASSILKGTGSEAFFGQGTRLTVV.

This clone appeared once. The V call is TRBV18, the J call TRBJ1-4, with a weak D call TRBD1 (6 bases). Per germline, CDR1 KGHSH and CDR2 LQKENI. Trimming removed 5 bases from V and 7 bases from J, with 14 bases in between. The CDR3 is made up of 14 amino acids. The CDR3 bases are TGTGCCAGCTCAGCCGACAGGTTGAGTGAAAAACTGTTTTTT. Amino acids: CASSADRLSEKLFF.

This chain links TRBV2 with TRBJ1-6, with D uncertain. The CDR3 has 18 residues. Trimming shortened V by 1 base and J by 0 bases, and 13 bases separated the two germline ends. Germline CDR1 SNHLY, CDR2 FYNNEI. Here the CDR3 DNA reads TGTGCCAGCAGTGAAGATAGCTCGGGGTCCTCCTATAATTCACCCCTCCACTTT. It encodes CASSEDSSGSSYNSPLHF.

This chain connects TRBV28 to TRBJ2-1; 9 bases are shared with TRBD1. From germline, CDR1 is MDHEN and CDR2 SYDVKM. This CDR3 has 15 residues. Unmatched junction bases numbered 8, after V lost 4 bases and J lost 7 bases. The CDR3 reads CASSYAGTGRNEQFF. DNA of the CDR3: TGTGCCAGCAGTTATGCCGGGACAGGGAGAAATGAGCAGTTCTTC.

CDR3 DNA sequence: TGTGCCAGTAACCCAGGACAGGAAAACTATGGCTACACCTTC. Translation gives CASNPGQENYGYTF. The chain combines TRBV19 with TRBJ1-2; TRBD1 aligns across 7 bases. CDR3 length: 14 amino acids. Germline V lookup: CDR1 LNHDA, CDR2 SQIVND (reference sequence). J gave up 2 bases and V 7 bases, and 7 bases lay outside the gene matches.

The chain carries TRBV27 and TRBJ1-2; 12 bases line up with TRBD1. Trimming at V came to 0 bases and at J to 6 bases, leaving 5 bases not matched to a gene. CDR3 length: 16 amino acids. Germline CDR1 MNHEY, CDR2 SMNVEV (reference sequence). The chain's CDR3 is CASSLSRDRGLNGYTF. CDR3 DNA sequence: TGTGCCAGCAGTTTATCTCGGGACAGGGGGCTAAATGGCTACACCTTC.

This clone was seen a few times. The CDR3 DNA reads as TGTGCCAGCGGCCTCAAAAACATTCAGTACTTC. It yields the protein CASGLKNIQYF. This chain joins TRBV6-5 and TRBJ2-4; D remains unclear. The ends were cut back, 8 bases at V and 3 bases at J, with 5 bases in the middle. CDR1 is MNHEY and CDR2 is SVGAGI in the germline V gene. The CDR3 runs to 11 residues.

A single count supports this clone. The J gene is TRBJ1-5, the V gene TRBV4-2, with TRBD1 matching 7 bases. Per the germline V gene, CDR1 is LGHNA and CDR2 is YNFKEQ. The CDR3 runs to 16 residues. V was pared by 4 bases and J by 0 bases, with 6 bases of the junction left unmatched. The CDR3 coding sequence is TGTGCCAGCAGCCCTCCGGGGACAGATAGCAATCAGCCCCAGCATTTT. This sequence encodes CASSPPGTDSNQPQHF.

V and J are TRBV6-5 and TRBJ1-5; 9 bases fit TRBD1. Germline CDR1 is MNHEY and CDR2 is SVGAGI. CDR3 size: 13 residues. Losses at the gene ends were 6 bases for V and 7 bases for J; bases not matched to a gene: 4. The CDR3 bases are TGTGCCAGCAGGAGACAGGGGGACCAGCCCCAGCATTTT. Translated: CASRRQGDQPQHF.

The rearrangement joins TRBV28 to TRBJ1-1; 9 bases are a match to TRBD1. Germline V CDR1 and CDR2: MDHEN, SYDVKM. This CDR3 comprises 21 residues. V shed 5 bases, J shed 0 bases, and the junction held 22 bases outside the gene matches. The CDR3, as DNA: TGTGCCAGCAGTCCCGGGACAGGGCCAATTCGCCCATTCTCTATGAACACTGAAGCTTTCTTT. Translation gives CASSPGTGPIRPFSMNTEAFF.

The chain carries TRBV29-1 and TRBJ2-3, with a weak D call TRBD1 (6 bases). The CDR3 runs 14 residues. Trimming took 2 bases from V and 5 from J, leaving 14 bases between them. Germline values: CDR1 SQVTM, CDR2 ANQGSEA. CDR3 residues: CSVEMGRGGDTQYF. CDR3 nucleotides: TGCAGCGTTGAAATGGGCAGAGGGGGAGATACGCAGTATTTT.

The chain couples TRBV28 to TRBJ2-3; the D is unclear. From germline, CDR1 is MDHEN and CDR2 SYDVKM. Deletions cut 2 bases from V and 1 base from J, with 10 bases between. The CDR3 extends over 15 amino acids. CDR3 region: CASSLRQAGTDTQYF. The CDR3, as DNA: TGTGCCAGCAGTTTACGGCAGGCCGGCACAGATACGCAGTATTTT.

The chain joins TRBV5-4 to TRBJ2-3, with a possible D match to TRBD2 (6 bases). In germline, CDR1 is SGHNT, CDR2 YYREEE (reference sequence). The CDR3 runs to 15 residues. V shed 4 bases and J shed 0 bases, with 12 bases lying between them. CDR3 protein: CASSPGLISTDTQYF. The CDR3 DNA sequence: TGTGCCAGCAGCCCGGGACTTATAAGCACAGATACGCAGTATTTT. Together with reference TRBV5-4 and TRBJ2-3, the CDR3 gives the full variable domain: ETGVTQSPTHLIKTRGQQVTLRCSSQSGHNTVSWYQQALGQGPQFIFQYYREEENGRGNFPPRFSGLQFPNYSSELNVNALELDDSALYLCASSPGLISTDTQYFGPGTRLTVL.

The chain carries TRBV6-6 and TRBJ1-6; D is uncertain. The CDR3 covers 17 residues. Germline CDR1 reads MNHNY; CDR2 reads SVGAGI (reference sequence). V was pared by 5 bases and J by 7 bases, with 21 bases between. The CDR3 coding sequence is TGTGCCAGCAGTCCAACATTCGGACTCCCAACCAATTCACCCCTCCACTTT. Translation gives CASSPTFGLPTNSPLHF.

The chain carries TRBV19 and TRBJ2-1, with unresolved D. Trimming stripped 5 bases from V and 7 bases from J, with 18 bases between. Germline V gene data show CDR1 as LNHDA and CDR2 as SQIVND (reference sequence). This CDR3 spans 15 amino acids. CDR3 sequence: CASSSQSKRTNEQFF. The CDR3 DNA follows: TGTGCCAGTAGTTCCCAGTCGAAGCGTACGAATGAGCAGTTCTTC. Drawing the rest from reference TRBV19 and TRBJ2-1, the complete variable domain is DGGITQSPKYLFRKEGQNVTLSCEQNLNHDAMYWYRQDPGQGLRLIYYSQIVNDFQKGDIAEGYSVSREKKESFPLTVTSAQKNPTAFYLCASSSQSKRTNEQFFGPGTRLTVL.

The rearrangement uses TRBV7-8 and TRBJ2-1; D perhaps matches TRBD2 (5 bases). Deletions cut 6 bases from V and 7 bases from J, with 19 bases between. Germline CDR1 and CDR2: SGHVS and FQNEAQ. This CDR3 contains 15 residues. CDR3 region: CASSLRDGGTNEQFF. For the CDR3, the DNA is TGTGCCAGCAGTCTCCGAGACGGAGGAACGAATGAGCAGTTCTTC.

Here the CDR3 DNA reads TGTGCCAGCAGTGAACTACAGGGGCCCTACGAGCAGTACTTC. Translated: CASSELQGPYEQYF. The chain has TRBV6-1 and TRBJ2-7; 7 bases map to TRBD1. J was trimmed by 2 bases and V by 2 bases; bases with no gene match: 3. The CDR3 loop spans 14 amino acids. Germline CDR1 MNHNS, CDR2 SASEGT.

Written as DNA, the CDR3 is TGTGCCAGCAGCCCAGACCGAGGCGGGAGTACTGAGCAGTTCTTC. Translated: CASSPDRGGSTEQFF. J is TRBJ2-1 and V is TRBV7-2, with 7 positions matching TRBD2. This CDR3 has 15 residues. The germline V gene has CDR1 SGHTA and CDR2 FQGNSA. V lost 5 bases and J lost 9; bases outside the gene matches: 13.

The genes are TRBV19 and TRBJ1-6, with D maybe TRBD1 (6 bases). Deletions cut 6 bases from V and 0 bases from J, with 9 bases between. The CDR3 runs to 15 residues. Looked up from germline, CDR1 is LNHDA and CDR2 is SQIVND (reference sequence). CDR3 amino acids: CASRADSSYNSPLHF. As DNA, the CDR3 is TGTGCCAGTAGGGCGGACAGCTCCTATAATTCACCCCTCCACTTT. The variable domain in full, completed from reference TRBV19 and TRBJ1-6, reads DGGITQSPKYLFRKEGQNVTLSCEQNLNHDAMYWYRQDPGQGLRLIYYSQIVNDFQKGDIAEGYSVSREKKESFPLTVTSAQKNPTAFYLCASRADSSYNSPLHFGNGTRLTVT.

The count of this clone is one. V gene TRBV14 combines with J gene TRBJ1-2, with a possible D match to TRBD1 (6 bases). The ends were cut back, 0 bases at V and 4 bases at J, with 15 bases in the middle. Germline values: CDR1 SGHDN, CDR2 FVKESK. This CDR3 is built from 16 residues. The CDR3 DNA is TGTGCCAGCAGCCAAGATCAGAAAGGGGGTACCTATGGCTACACCTTC. Translated: CASSQDQKGGTYGYTF.